The rows below give T cell receptor beta chains drawn from one sample of a study of PD-1 blockade in classical Hodgkin lymphoma. The method was immunoSEQ multiplex PCR; TCRdb's version includes in-frame clones alone and lacks a portion of them. This sample has 50,000 or so clones, with almost 90% found just once. The sample in question was peripheral blood mononuclear cells (PBMCs), obtained before the fourth cycle of nivolumab. Every receptor here comes from a human donor with classical Hodgkin lymphoma. Both conserved end residues are part of each CDR3. The order of the fields is clone size, V gene, J gene, D gene, CDR3 protein, CDR3 DNA. D genes are given only for firm matches. Rows give clone size only sometimes, using once, few, many, or a class for an expanded clone.

>-|TRBV19|TRBJ2-1|TRBD2
CASSRDALAGAYNEQFF
TGTGCCAGTAGCCGGGATGCGCTAGCGGGAGCTTACAATGAGCAGTTCTTC
>-|TRBV6-4|TRBJ2-3|-
CASSEKGEGTDTQYF
TGTGCCAGCAGTGAGAAGGGAGAGGGGACAGATACGCAGTATTTT
>-|TRBV5-8|TRBJ2-3|-
CASSDGADTQYF
TGTGCCAGCAGCGACGGGGCAGATACGCAGTATTTT
>-|TRBV4-1|TRBJ2-4|TRBD2
CASSPQFLLAGWEGAKNIQYF
TGCGCCAGCAGCCCACAGTTTTTGCTAGCGGGATGGGAGGGAGCCAAAAACATTCAGTACTTC
>-|TRBV5-6|TRBJ2-3|-
CASSSWDTQYF
TGTGCCAGCAGCTCTTGGGATACGCAGTATTTT
>-|TRBV19|TRBJ1-1|-
CASSIVEGGNTEAFF
TGTGCCAGTAGTATAGTTGAGGGCGGGAACACTGAAGCTTTCTTT
>-|TRBV7-3|TRBJ2-6|-
CASSPGANVLTF
TGTGCCAGCAGCCCTGGGGCCAACGTCCTGACTTTC
>-|TRBV5-1|TRBJ2-7|TRBD2
CASRSRRLAGGEQYF
TGCGCCAGCAGGTCTAGACGACTAGCGGGAGGCGAGCAGTACTTC
>-|TRBV29-1|TRBJ2-3|-
CSGNRGGLGDTQYF
TGCAGCGGGAACAGGGGAGGGCTGGGAGATACGCAGTATTTT
>once|TRBV5-6|TRBJ1-4|-
CASSRRVEKLFF
TGTGCCAGCAGCCGAAGAGTCGAAAAACTGTTTTTT
>-|TRBV5-1|TRBJ2-3|TRBD2
CASSSPGTTLGTQYF
TGCGCCAGCAGCTCCCCCGGGACTACCCTGGGTACGCAGTATTTT
>-|TRBV7-9|TRBJ2-2|-
CASPENTGELFF
TGTGCCAGCCCCGAAAACACCGGGGAGCTGTTTTTT
>-|TRBV9|TRBJ2-1|-
CASSVGRQFYNEQFF
TGTGCCAGCAGCGTAGGCCGACAGTTCTACAATGAGCAGTTCTTC
>once|TRBV28|TRBJ1-5|TRBD1
CASSDRVRDQPQHF
TGTGCCAGCAGCGACAGGGTTCGGGATCAGCCCCAGCATTTT
>-|TRBV18|TRBJ2-7|TRBD2
CASSSLAGGRRNEQYF
TGTGCCAGCTCATCTTTAGCGGGAGGGAGAAGGAACGAGCAGTACTTC
>-|TRBV28|TRBJ2-3|TRBD2
CASSFIVGGWADTQYF
TGTGCCAGCAGTTTTATAGTGGGAGGGTGGGCAGATACGCAGTATTTT
>-|TRBV9|TRBJ2-1|-
CASSVFRGASGYNEQFF
TGTGCCAGCAGCGTATTCCGGGGGGCTAGCGGCTACAATGAGCAGTTCTTC
>-|TRBV7-2|TRBJ1-2|-
CASSLGVIGPKIGDF
TGTGCCAGCAGCTTAGGAGTCATAGGCCCGAAAATTGGCGACTTC
>-|TRBV7-2|TRBJ1-1|-
CASSLGGASTEAFF
TGTGCCAGCAGCTTAGGGGGGGCGAGCACTGAAGCTTTCTTT
>-|TRBV9|TRBJ1-5|-
CASSVGVGPQHF
TGTGCCAGCAGCGTGGGGGTCGGGCCCCAGCATTTT
>-|TRBV7-9|TRBJ2-7|-
CASSLVSAYYEQYF
TGTGCCAGCAGCTTAGTATCCGCATACTACGAGCAGTACTTC
>-|TRBV19|TRBJ2-3|TRBD2
CASSIDGTSSHIDTQYF
TGTGCCAGTAGTATAGATGGGACTAGCTCCCACATAGATACGCAGTATTTT
>-|TRBV6-5|TRBJ1-1|-
CASSYSVLGEAFF
TGTGCCAGCAGTTACTCAGTACTTGGTGAAGCTTTCTTT
>-|TRBV7-7|TRBJ2-2|TRBD2
CASSRGLAVGELFF
TGTGCTAGCAGCCGCGGACTAGCCGTCGGGGAGCTGTTTTTT
>-|TRBV15|TRBJ1-2|-
CATSKHRLGYTF
TGTGCCACCAGCAAACATCGCCTTGGCTATACCTTC
>-|TRBV7-2|TRBJ2-2|TRBD2
CASRLHGLAGVKGELFF
TGTGCCAGCAGATTACACGGACTAGCGGGAGTCAAAGGGGAGCTGTTTTTT
>-|TRBV27|TRBJ1-2|-
CASSLNGFLGYGYTF
TGTGCCAGCAGTTTGAATGGTTTCCTTGGCTATGGCTACACCTTC
>-|TRBV27|TRBJ2-1|-
CASKSLSLIDEQFF
TGTGCCAGCAAGTCCCTTTCCTTGATTGATGAGCAGTTCTTC
>few|TRBV9|TRBJ2-5|-
CASSEEGAQETQYF
TGTGCCAGCAGCGAGGAGGGAGCACAAGAGACCCAGTACTTC
>-|TRBV28|TRBJ2-7|-
CASSLRGADGEQYF
TGTGCCAGCAGTTTAAGGGGGGCAGACGGCGAGCAGTACTTC
>-|TRBV18|TRBJ2-3|-
CASSPRGTSTDTQYF
TGTGCCAGCTCACCACGCGGGACTAGCACAGATACGCAGTATTTT
>-|TRBV11-3|TRBJ1-2|-
CASSLGPTNYGYTF
TGTGCCAGCAGCTTAGGGCCGACTAACTATGGCTACACCTTC
>-|TRBV19|TRBJ2-7|TRBD2
CASSIRSGLAGTYEQYF
TGTGCCAGTAGTATACGATCAGGTTTAGCGGGAACCTACGAGCAGTACTTC
>-|TRBV11-1|TRBJ2-5|TRBD2
CASSYGLEETQYF
TGTGCCAGCAGCTACGGACTAGAGGAGACCCAGTACTTC
>-|TRBV6-5|TRBJ1-2|TRBD1
CASRRGGGAYGYTF
TGTGCCTCTAGGAGAGGGGGCGGAGCATATGGCTACACCTTC
>-|TRBV9|TRBJ2-3|-
CASSEVGYTDTQYF
TGTGCCAGCAGCGAAGTGGGTTACACAGATACGCAGTATTTT
>-|TRBV7-9|TRBJ2-1|-
CASSFTGTPNEQFF
TGTGCCAGCAGTTTTACCGGGACGCCCAATGAGCAGTTCTTC
>-|TRBV19|TRBJ2-7|TRBD2
CASTRREGSYEQYF
TGTGCCAGTACACGGCGGGAGGGCTCCTACGAGCAGTACTTC
>-|TRBV5-1|TRBJ1-2|TRBD1
CASSYGTGPYGYTF
TGCGCCAGCAGCTATGGGACAGGCCCCTATGGCTACACCTTC
>-|TRBV11-2|TRBJ2-3|TRBD2
CASSPRLAGGLTDTQYF
TGTGCCAGCAGCCCGAGACTAGCGGGAGGATTGACAGATACGCAGTATTTT
>-|TRBV6-5|TRBJ1-1|-
CASSYSKFRGNTEAFF
TGTGCCAGCAGTTACTCGAAATTCCGAGGGAACACTGAAGCTTTCTTT
>-|TRBV30|TRBJ2-5|TRBD2
CAGAGVRKTQYF
TGTGCCGGAGCGGGAGTACGAAAGACCCAGTACTTC
>few|TRBV15|TRBJ1-2|-
CATSGQTGGYGYTF
TGTGCCACCAGCGGGCAGACAGGAGGATATGGCTACACCTTC
>-|TRBV4-1|TRBJ2-3|-
CASSQGRVPDTQYF
TGCGCCAGCAGCCAAGGCCGGGTTCCAGATACGCAGTATTTT
>-|TRBV7-8|TRBJ2-1|TRBD2
CASSLGPGLAGGRQTFF
TGTGCCAGCAGCTTAGGGCCGGGGCTAGCGGGAGGGAGACAGACCTTCTTC
>-|TRBV5-6|TRBJ2-1|TRBD2
CASSLGLAYNEQFF
TGTGCCAGCAGCTTGGGACTAGCTTACAATGAGCAGTTCTTC
>-|TRBV27|TRBJ2-1|-
CASSSTTTQSLYNEQFF
TGTGCCAGCAGTTCAACAACCACCCAGTCCCTCTACAATGAGCAGTTCTTC
>-|TRBV5-4|TRBJ1-6|-
CASSGISGGSENSPLHF
TGTGCCAGCAGCGGCATTTCGGGGGGGTCGGAAAATTCACCCCTCCACTTT
>-|TRBV28|TRBJ2-5|TRBD2
CASSLMGGRETQYF
TGTGCCAGCAGTTTAATGGGCGGGAGGGAGACCCAGTACTTC
>-|TRBV7-3|TRBJ2-1|TRBD2
CASRGVAGPYNEQFF
TGTGCCAGCAGGGGGGTAGCGGGCCCCTACAATGAGCAGTTCTTC